This TCR beta chain is drawn from a study of shared clonotypes between healthy human individuals. The study's findings and limits: Shared clonotypes: about 5% naive CD4, roughly 4% naive CD8, 2% to 2.5% memory CD4, 0.4% to 0.5% memory CD8. Sampling used blood alone; tissue repertoires probably differ.

CDR1 SQVTM and CDR2 ANQGSEA come from the germline V gene. V was pared by 4 bases and J by 0 bases, with 13 bases between. CDR3 length: 15 amino acids. About this clone: Its antigen is unknown.

The repertoire was sequenced with immunoSEQ multiplex PCR; TCRdb's copy has only in-frame clones and lacks some. The data hold approximately 2,000,000 clones, with under 95% observed a single time. What was sequenced was naive CD4+ T cells from PBMCs. Subset meaning: CD45RA+ positively selected. The sequence was obtained from a man aged 18 to 35 in good health. Some clones in this sample may be carry-over from other donors' samples. V gene TRBV29-1 combines with J gene TRBJ1-5, with a possible D match to TRBD1 (6 bases). The CDR3 loop reads CSVGTDAYSNQPQHF. For the CDR3, the DNA is TGCAGCGTTGGGACAGACGCTTATAGCAATCAGCCCCAGCATTTT.